A selection of T cell receptor beta chains follows, all from one sample in a study of blood T cell repertoires in COVID-19. The assay was immunoSEQ multiplex PCR, and TCRdb's table has in-frame clones only and misses some. Among 300,000 to 400,000 clones, roughly nine tenths were seen once, and the ten largest hold roughly 3.6%. Material: PBMCs or T cells enriched from blood (not recorded which). The receptors were gathered from a woman aged 25 to 45 who had been exposed to COVID-19. Both conserved end residues are part of each CDR3. Fields, in order: D gene, V gene, clone size, J gene, CDR3 DNA, CDR3 protein. D genes are given only for firm matches. Clone size appears in some rows only: once, few, many, or a class for an expanded clone.

D: .; V: TRBV5-1; size: .; J: TRBJ1-6; DNA: TGCGCCAGCAGCTTGAGTTCGCAGTCCAATTCACCCCTCCACTTT; CDR3: CASSLSSQSNSPLHF
D: .; V: TRBV27; size: .; J: TRBJ1-6; DNA: TGTGCCAGCAGTTTACTCGGGGAGGCTAATTCACCCCTCCACTTT; CDR3: CASSLLGEANSPLHF
D: .; V: TRBV10-3; size: .; J: TRBJ1-1; DNA: TGTGCCATCAGGAGAGACATGAACACTGAAGCTTTCTTT; CDR3: CAIRRDMNTEAFF
D: .; V: TRBV27; size: .; J: TRBJ1-3; DNA: TGTGCCAGCAGTAAACAGGGAAGGTCTGGAAACACCATATATTTT; CDR3: CASSKQGRSGNTIYF
D: .; V: TRBV24-1; size: .; J: TRBJ1-4; DNA: TGTGCCACCACTCGGGAGGAAAAACTGTTTTTT; CDR3: CATTREEKLFF
D: TRBD1; V: TRBV7-2; size: .; J: TRBJ2-5; DNA: TGTGCCAGCAGCTTAGTGTACAGGGGAGAGACCCAGTACTTC; CDR3: CASSLVYRGETQYF
D: TRBD1; V: TRBV7-7; size: .; J: TRBJ1-1; DNA: TGTGCCAGCAGCGAGGACAGGGGGAGCGCGACTGAAGCTTTCTTT; CDR3: CASSEDRGSATEAFF
D: TRBD1; V: TRBV7-9; size: .; J: TRBJ1-3; DNA: TGTGCCAGCAGCTCCGGACAGGGGGGATCTGGAAACACCATATATTTT; CDR3: CASSSGQGGSGNTIYF
D: .; V: TRBV3-1/TRBV3-2; size: .; J: TRBJ1-6; DNA: TGTGCCAGCAGCCTTTTAGAGGTTGGTTCACCCCTCCACTTT; CDR3: CASSLLEVGSPLHF
D: TRBD1; V: TRBV5-6; size: .; J: TRBJ1-6; DNA: TGTGCCAGCAGCTCGCCGGGACAGCCTCCTAATTCACCCCTCCACTTT; CDR3: CASSSPGQPPNSPLHF
D: .; V: TRBV5-4; size: .; J: TRBJ2-3; DNA: TGTGCCAGCAGCTCATCGGGAGATACGCAGTATTTT; CDR3: CASSSSGDTQYF
D: .; V: TRBV4-3; size: .; J: TRBJ1-1; DNA: TGCGCCAGCAGCCAAGGTCGGGGTAGGACTTTCTTT; CDR3: CASSQGRGRTFF
D: TRBD1; V: TRBV6-2/TRBV6-3; size: .; J: TRBJ1-2; DNA: TGTGCCAGCAGTTCCCCCGACAGGGGTTTGGATGGCTACACCTTC; CDR3: CASSSPDRGLDGYTF
D: .; V: TRBV4-1; size: once; J: TRBJ2-3; DNA: TGCGCCAGCAGCCAAGATGTCGCGTCGGGCACAGATACGCAGTATTTT; CDR3: CASSQDVASGTDTQYF
D: .; V: TRBV11-3; size: .; J: TRBJ2-6; DNA: TGTGCCAGCAGCTTAGGGACACCCTCTGGGGCCAACGTCCTGACTTTC; CDR3: CASSLGTPSGANVLTF
D: TRBD1; V: TRBV7-9; size: .; J: TRBJ2-4; DNA: TGTGCCAGCAGCTCAACAGGGGAAGGTCCCCACTTC; CDR3: CASSSTGEGPHF
D: .; V: TRBV30; size: .; J: TRBJ1-2; DNA: TGTGCCTGGACGGGTATTACAGGGCTCACGGGTGGCTACACCTTC; CDR3: CAWTGITGLTGGYTF
D: .; V: TRBV29-1; size: few; J: TRBJ1-1; DNA: TGCAGCGCTCCGGGACACCTGAACACTGAAGCTTTCTTT; CDR3: CSAPGHLNTEAFF
D: .; V: TRBV5-1; size: .; J: TRBJ1-1; DNA: TGCGCCAGCAGCCCTTTGACAGTGAACACTGAAGCTTTCTTT; CDR3: CASSPLTVNTEAFF
D: .; V: TRBV5-6; size: .; J: TRBJ1-5; DNA: TGTGCCAGCACCCGAGGAGGGTTTGGCAATCAGCCCCAGCATTTT; CDR3: CASTRGGFGNQPQHF
D: .; V: TRBV12-3/TRBV12-4; size: .; J: TRBJ2-7; DNA: TGTGCCAGCAGTCCTACGCAGGCCAGGGAGCAGTACTTC; CDR3: CASSPTQAREQYF
D: TRBD1; V: TRBV5-1; size: .; J: TRBJ1-3; DNA: TGCGCCAGCAGCCCAGAAGGACAGGGGACAGGAAACACCATATATTTT; CDR3: CASSPEGQGTGNTIYF
D: TRBD2; V: TRBV7-9; size: .; J: TRBJ2-2; DNA: TGTGCCGGTAGCGGGGAAGTCGGGGAGCTGTTTTTT; CDR3: CAGSGEVGELFF
D: .; V: TRBV11-1; size: .; J: TRBJ1-1; DNA: TGTGCCAGCAGCCCTAGTGACAGATGGAACACTGAAGCTTTCTTT; CDR3: CASSPSDRWNTEAFF
D: .; V: TRBV5-6; size: .; J: TRBJ1-1; DNA: TGTGCCAGCAGCTTGTACAGGGAAGCTTTCTTT; CDR3: CASSLYREAFF
D: .; V: TRBV11-2; size: .; J: TRBJ2-5; DNA: TGTGCCAGCAGCGGGGGGTATAGCAAAGAGACCCAGTACTTC; CDR3: CASSGGYSKETQYF
D: .; V: TRBV27; size: .; J: TRBJ1-4; DNA: TGTGCCAGCAGCCTTCTTGCAACTAATGAAAAACTGTTTTTT; CDR3: CASSLLATNEKLFF
D: .; V: TRBV6-5; size: .; J: TRBJ2-3; DNA: TGTGCCAGCAGTTACTCAATCGGCGGGGCAGCAGATACGCAGTATTTT; CDR3: CASSYSIGGAADTQYF
D: TRBD2; V: TRBV19; size: .; J: TRBJ2-7; DNA: TGTGCCAGTAGTCGTGCGGGAGCGGTCAGCTCCTACGAGCAGTACTTC; CDR3: CASSRAGAVSSYEQYF
D: .; V: TRBV3-1/TRBV3-2; size: .; J: TRBJ2-1; DNA: TGTGCCAGCAGCCCGCGGGACGGCTACAATGAGCAGTTCTTC; CDR3: CASSPRDGYNEQFF
D: TRBD2; V: TRBV19; size: .; J: TRBJ2-1; DNA: TGTGCCAGTAGTCCTCCGGGACTAGCGGGCTACAATGAGCAGTTCTTC; CDR3: CASSPPGLAGYNEQFF
D: .; V: TRBV13; size: once; J: TRBJ2-7; DNA: TGTGCCAGCAGCTTAACTGGCAGGGCCGAGCAGTACTTC; CDR3: CASSLTGRAEQYF
D: .; V: TRBV7-2; size: few; J: TRBJ1-3; DNA: TGTGCCAGCAGCTTAGGGGGAGGCGGAAACACCATATATTTT; CDR3: CASSLGGGGNTIYF
D: .; V: TRBV4-2; size: many; J: TRBJ1-6; DNA: TGTGCCAGCGGACCAACAGGGATCGATTCACCCCTCCACTTT; CDR3: CASGPTGIDSPLHF
D: .; V: TRBV14; size: .; J: TRBJ1-3; DNA: TGTGCCAGCAGCCCCTACGGAGGTGGAAACACCATATATTTT; CDR3: CASSPYGGGNTIYF
D: TRBD1; V: TRBV11-3; size: .; J: TRBJ2-2; DNA: TGTGCCAGCAGCTTACAGGGGGCCGGGGAGCTGTTTTTT; CDR3: CASSLQGAGELFF